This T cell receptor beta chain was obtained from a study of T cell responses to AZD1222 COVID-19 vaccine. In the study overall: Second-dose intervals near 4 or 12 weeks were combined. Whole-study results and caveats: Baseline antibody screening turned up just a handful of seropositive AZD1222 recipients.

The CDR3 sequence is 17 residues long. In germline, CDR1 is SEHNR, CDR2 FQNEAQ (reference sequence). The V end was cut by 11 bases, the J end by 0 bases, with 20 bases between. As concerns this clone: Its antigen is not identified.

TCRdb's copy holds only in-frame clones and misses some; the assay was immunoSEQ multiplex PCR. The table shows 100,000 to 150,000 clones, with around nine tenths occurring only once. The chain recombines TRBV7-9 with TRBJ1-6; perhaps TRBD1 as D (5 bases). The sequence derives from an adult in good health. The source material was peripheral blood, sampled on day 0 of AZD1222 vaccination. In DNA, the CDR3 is TGTGCCTCCGAAAGGAGAGGGGAGGCCTCCTATAATTCACCCCTCCACTTT. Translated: CASERRGEASYNSPLHF.